This TCR beta chain derives from a study of cytomegalovirus exposure and HLA in healthy donors. The study, taken as a whole, reports: V segments that were indistinguishable, TRBV6-2 and TRBV6-3 among them, were omitted from analysis.

While unrecorded immune exposures were likely, the donors were nominally healthy when sampled. This clone was seen a handful of times. Its antigen is not identified. Looked up from germline, CDR1 is WNHNN and CDR2 is SYGVQD (reference sequence). The CDR3 runs to 16 residues. V lost 4 bases, J lost 0 bases, and 3 bases stayed unmatched. 60 Vbeta and 13 Jbeta primers were used in PCR. The assay was immunoSEQ multiplex PCR, and TCRdb's table has in-frame clones only and misses some. Among some 150,000 clones listed, nearly 10% were seen once. The chain is built from TRBV10-1 and TRBJ1-5, with 10 bases aligning to TRBD1. The clonotype comes from a man aged 45-60 years in good health and CMV-seronegative. Sequencing was carried out using PBMCs. This CDR3 is CASSVDRGHSNQPQHF. CDR3 DNA: TGCGCCAGCAGTGTAGACAGGGGGCATAGCAATCAGCCCCAGCATTTT.